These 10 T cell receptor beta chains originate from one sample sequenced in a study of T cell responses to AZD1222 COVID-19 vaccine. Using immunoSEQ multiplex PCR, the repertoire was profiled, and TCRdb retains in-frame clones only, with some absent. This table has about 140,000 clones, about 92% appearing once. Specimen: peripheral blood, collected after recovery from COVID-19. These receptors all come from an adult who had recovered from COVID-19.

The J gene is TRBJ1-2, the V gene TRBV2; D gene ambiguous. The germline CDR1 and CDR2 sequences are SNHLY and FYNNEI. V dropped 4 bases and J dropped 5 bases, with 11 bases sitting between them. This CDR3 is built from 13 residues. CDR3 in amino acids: CASSGAGLYGYTF. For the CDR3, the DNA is TGTGCCAGCAGTGGGGCAGGCCTGTATGGCTACACCTTC. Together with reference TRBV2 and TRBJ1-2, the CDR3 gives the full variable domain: EPEVTQTPSHQVTQMGQEVILRCVPISNHLYFYWYRQILGQKVEFLVSFYNNEISEKSEIFDDQFSVERPDGSNFTLKIRSTKLEDSAMYFCASSGAGLYGYTFGSGTRLTVV.

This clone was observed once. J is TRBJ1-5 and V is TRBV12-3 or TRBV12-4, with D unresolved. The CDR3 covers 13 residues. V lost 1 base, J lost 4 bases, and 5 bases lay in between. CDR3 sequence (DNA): TGTGCCAGCAGTTTAGAAGAGAATCAGCCCCAGCATTTT. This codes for CASSLEENQPQHF.

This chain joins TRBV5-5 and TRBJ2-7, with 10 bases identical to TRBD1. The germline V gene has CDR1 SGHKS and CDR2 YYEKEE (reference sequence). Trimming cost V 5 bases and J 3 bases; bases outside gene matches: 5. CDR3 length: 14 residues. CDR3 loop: CASRSGTGVYEQYF. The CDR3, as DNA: TGTGCCAGCAGGTCCGGGACAGGGGTCTACGAGCAGTACTTC.

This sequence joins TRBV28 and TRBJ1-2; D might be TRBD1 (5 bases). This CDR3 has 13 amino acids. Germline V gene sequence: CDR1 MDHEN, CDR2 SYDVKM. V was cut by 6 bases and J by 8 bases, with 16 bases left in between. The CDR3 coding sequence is TGTGCCAGCAGGTTCCCGCAGGGCGGCGGCTACACCTTC. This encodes CASRFPQGGGYTF.

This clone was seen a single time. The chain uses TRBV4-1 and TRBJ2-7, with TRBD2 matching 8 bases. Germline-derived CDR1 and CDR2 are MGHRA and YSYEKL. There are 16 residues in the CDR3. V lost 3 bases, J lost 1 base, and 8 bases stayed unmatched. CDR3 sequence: CASSHGEREWSYEQYF. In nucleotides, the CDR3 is TGCGCCAGCAGCCATGGGGAGCGGGAGTGGTCCTACGAGCAGTACTTC.

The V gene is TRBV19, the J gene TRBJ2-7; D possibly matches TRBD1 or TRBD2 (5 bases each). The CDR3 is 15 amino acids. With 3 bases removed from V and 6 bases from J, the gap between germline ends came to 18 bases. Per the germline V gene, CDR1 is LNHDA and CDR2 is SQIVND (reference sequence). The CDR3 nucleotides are TGTGCCAGTAGTATTGGGGGTTACACCCAACGCGAGCAGTACTTC. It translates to CASSIGGYTQREQYF.

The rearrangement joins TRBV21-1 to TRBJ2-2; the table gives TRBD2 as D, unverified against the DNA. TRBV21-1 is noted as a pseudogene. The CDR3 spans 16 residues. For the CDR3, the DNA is TGTGCCAGCAGTCCTATCGGGGATTTGAGAACCGGGGAGCTGTTTTTT. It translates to CASSPIGDLRTGELFF.

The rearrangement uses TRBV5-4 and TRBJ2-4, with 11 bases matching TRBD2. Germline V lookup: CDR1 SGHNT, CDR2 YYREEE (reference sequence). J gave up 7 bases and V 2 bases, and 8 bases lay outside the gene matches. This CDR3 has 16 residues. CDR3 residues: CASSFRASGRQNIQYF. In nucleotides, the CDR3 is TGTGCCAGCAGCTTTCGGGCTAGCGGGAGGCAGAACATTCAGTACTTC. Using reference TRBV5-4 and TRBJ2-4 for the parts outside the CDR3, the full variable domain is ETGVTQSPTHLIKTRGQQVTLRCSSQSGHNTVSWYQQALGQGPQFIFQYYREEENGRGNFPPRFSGLQFPNYSSELNVNALELDDSALYLCASSFRASGRQNIQYFGAGTRLSVL.

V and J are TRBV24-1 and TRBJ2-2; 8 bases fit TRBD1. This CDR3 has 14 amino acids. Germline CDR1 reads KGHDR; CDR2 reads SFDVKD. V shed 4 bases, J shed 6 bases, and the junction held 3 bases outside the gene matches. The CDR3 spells CATSDGQGSGELFF. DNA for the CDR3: TGTGCCACCAGTGACGGACAGGGTTCCGGGGAGCTGTTTTTT.

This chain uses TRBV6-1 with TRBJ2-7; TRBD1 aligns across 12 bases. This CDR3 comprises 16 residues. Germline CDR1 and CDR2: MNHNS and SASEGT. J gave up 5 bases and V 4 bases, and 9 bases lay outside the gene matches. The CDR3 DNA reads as TGTGCCAGCAGTGCGTCGATGGGACAGGGGGCCGACGAGCAGTACTTC. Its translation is CASSASMGQGADEQYF.